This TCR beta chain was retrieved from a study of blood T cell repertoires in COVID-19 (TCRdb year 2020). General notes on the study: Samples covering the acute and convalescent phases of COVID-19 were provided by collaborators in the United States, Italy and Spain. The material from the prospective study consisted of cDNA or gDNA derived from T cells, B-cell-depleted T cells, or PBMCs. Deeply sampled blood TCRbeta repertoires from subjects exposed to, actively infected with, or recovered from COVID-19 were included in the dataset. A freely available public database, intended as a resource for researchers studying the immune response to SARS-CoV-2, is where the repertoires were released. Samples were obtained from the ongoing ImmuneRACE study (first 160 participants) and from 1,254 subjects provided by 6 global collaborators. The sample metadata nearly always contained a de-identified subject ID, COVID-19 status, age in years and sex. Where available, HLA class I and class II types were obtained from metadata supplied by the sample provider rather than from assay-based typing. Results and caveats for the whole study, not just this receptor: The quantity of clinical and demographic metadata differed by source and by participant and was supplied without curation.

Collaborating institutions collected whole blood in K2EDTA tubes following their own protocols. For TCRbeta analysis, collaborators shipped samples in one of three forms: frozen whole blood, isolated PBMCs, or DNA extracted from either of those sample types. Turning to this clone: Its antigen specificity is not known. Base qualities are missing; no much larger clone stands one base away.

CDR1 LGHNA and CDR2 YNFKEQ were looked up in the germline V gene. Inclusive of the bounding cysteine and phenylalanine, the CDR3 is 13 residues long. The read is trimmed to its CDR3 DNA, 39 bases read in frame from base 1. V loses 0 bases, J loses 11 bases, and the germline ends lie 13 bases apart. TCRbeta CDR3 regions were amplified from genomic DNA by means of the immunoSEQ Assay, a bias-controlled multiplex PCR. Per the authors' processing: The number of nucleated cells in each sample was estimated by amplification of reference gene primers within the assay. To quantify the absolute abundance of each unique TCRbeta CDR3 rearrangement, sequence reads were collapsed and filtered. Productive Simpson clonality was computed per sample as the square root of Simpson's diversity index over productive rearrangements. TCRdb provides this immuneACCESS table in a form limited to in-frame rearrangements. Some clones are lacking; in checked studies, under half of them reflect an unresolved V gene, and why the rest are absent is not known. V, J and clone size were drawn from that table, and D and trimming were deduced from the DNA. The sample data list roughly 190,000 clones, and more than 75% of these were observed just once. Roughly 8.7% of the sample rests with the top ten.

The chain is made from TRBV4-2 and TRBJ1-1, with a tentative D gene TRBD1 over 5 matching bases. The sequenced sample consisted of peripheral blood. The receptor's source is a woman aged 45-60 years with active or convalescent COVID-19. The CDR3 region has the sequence CASSQDSGGKAFF. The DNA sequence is TGTGCCAGCAGCCAAGATTCCGGGGGGAAGGCTTTCTTT.